This T cell receptor (beta chain) is drawn from a study of metastatic and nonmetastatic thyroid tumors. For the study at large: Repertoires from malignant and benign thyroid patients were compared across blood and tumor or nodule tissue.

Study findings and constraints: In both blood and tumor samples, TCR beta diversity was reported significantly higher for malignant than benign nodules.

No treatment of any kind had been given to any patient before thyroid surgery. In its sample, this clone was seen once. Its antigen is still unknown. Per the study methods: A papillary thyroid cancer distant-metastasis classifier was built from CDR3 differences across clinicopathological groups. TCRdb re-called clones from the PCR reads using MiXCR. In this record, the V and J calls reflect TCRdb's handling and not the investigators' own analysis. The sample has roughly 55,000 clones; roughly 16% are singletons. This CDR3 has 13 amino acids. V lost 5 bases, J lost 2 bases, and 9 bases lay in between. Per the germline V gene, CDR1 is SGHAT and CDR2 is FQNNGV.

The receptor's source is a male donor with papillary thyroid cancer or a benign thyroid nodule (not recorded which). Some clones in this sample may be carry-over from other donors' samples. The chain couples TRBV11-2 to TRBJ1-2; the D gene is possibly TRBD1 (5 bases). The sequencing input was blood. Written as DNA, the CDR3 is TGTGCCAGCAGCCCGGGACTCAACTATGGCTACACCTTC. Residues: CASSPGLNYGYTF.